The T cell receptor beta chain under discussion was sequenced for a study of blood T cell repertoires in COVID-19 (dated by TCRdb to about 2020). With respect to the entire study: Samples from collaborators originated in the United States, Italy and Spain and spanned both the acute and convalescent phases of COVID-19. The prospective study material was composed of cDNA or gDNA derived from T cells, B-cell-depleted T cells, or PBMCs. The dataset comprised deeply sampled blood TCRbeta repertoires from subjects exposed to, actively infected with, or recovered from COVID-19. The repertoires were released in a freely available public database meant as a resource for research on the immune response to SARS-CoV-2. The samples were drawn from two sources: the first 160 participants of the ongoing ImmuneRACE study, and 1,200 or so subjects contributed by 6 global collaborators. The sample metadata nearly always contained a de-identified subject ID, COVID-19 status, age in years and sex. Where available, HLA class I and class II types were taken from metadata supplied by the sample provider and were not determined by assay-based typing.

The V end loses 3 bases and the J end loses 2 bases, and a stretch of 7 bases separates them. Per the germline V gene (reference sequence), LNHDA is the CDR1 and SQIVND is the CDR2. Including the terminal cysteine and phenylalanine, the CDR3 comprises 14 residues. Kept here is only the CDR3 DNA, which spans 42 bases and is read in frame from base 1. A note on this clone: What antigen it recognizes has not been identified. One base away there is no much larger clone; base qualities are not given.

The immunoSEQ Assay, a bias-controlled multiplex PCR, was used to amplify TCRbeta CDR3 regions from genomic DNA. The study's own analysis went as follows. Within the assay, amplification of reference gene primers was used to estimate how many nucleated cells each sample contained. Sequence reads were collapsed and filtered to measure the absolute abundance of every unique TCRbeta CDR3 rearrangement. Productive Simpson clonality was computed per sample as the square root of Simpson's diversity index over productive rearrangements. The clones in this table, taken by TCRdb from immuneACCESS, are in-frame only. Not every clone is retained; where verified, under half of the shortfall comes from an unresolved V gene, and the cause of the rest is unknown. D and trimming were read from the DNA, whereas the V and J calls and clone size are those reported in that table. The sample data list over 75,000 clones, and about 80% of these were observed just once. 10% of the sample is in the top ten clones.

Study-wide conclusions, independent of this receptor: Clinical and demographic metadata were provided uncurated, with the amount varying by source and participant.

Whole blood was collected in K2EDTA tubes by collaborating institutions according to the institutions' own protocols. For TCRbeta analysis, collaborators shipped samples in one of three forms: frozen whole blood, isolated PBMCs, or DNA extracted from either of those sample types. Sequencing was carried out using peripheral blood. This sequence uses TRBV19 and TRBJ2-2; TRBD1 is possibly the D segment (5 matching bases). The sequence derives from a woman in her seventies with acute or convalescent COVID-19. CDR3 loop: CASSIRDNTGELFF. The DNA sequence reads TGTGCCAGTAGTATCAGGGATAACACCGGGGAGCTGTTTTTT.